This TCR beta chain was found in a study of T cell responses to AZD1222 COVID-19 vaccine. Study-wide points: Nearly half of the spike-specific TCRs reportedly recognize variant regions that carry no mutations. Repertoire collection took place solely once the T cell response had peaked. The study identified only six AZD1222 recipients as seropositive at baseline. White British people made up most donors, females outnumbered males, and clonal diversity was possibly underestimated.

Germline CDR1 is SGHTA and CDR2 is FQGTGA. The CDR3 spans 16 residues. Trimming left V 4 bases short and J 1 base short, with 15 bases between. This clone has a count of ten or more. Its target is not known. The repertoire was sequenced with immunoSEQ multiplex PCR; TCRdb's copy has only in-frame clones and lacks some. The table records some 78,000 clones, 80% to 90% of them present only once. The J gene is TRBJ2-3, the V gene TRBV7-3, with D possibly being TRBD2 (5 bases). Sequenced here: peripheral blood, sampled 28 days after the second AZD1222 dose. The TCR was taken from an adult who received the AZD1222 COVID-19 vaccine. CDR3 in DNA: TGTGCCAGCAGCTACCTAAGCGGCGGGCGCACAGATACGCAGTATTTT. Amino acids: CASSYLSGGRTDTQYF.